The clone carrying this T cell receptor beta chain appeared a few times. Its antigen is still unknown. The sample belongs to a study of T-cell memory formation after mild COVID-19. Study outcomes and limitations: Among CD4+ contracting clones, most were CM and EM, and CD8+ ones EMRA.

TCRdb called the 5' RACE reads again in MiXCR, with one record for every CDR3 protein. The top ten clones hold around 8.1% of a sample with 530,000 or so distinct CDR3 sequences, 17% of them seen once. The CDR3 runs 19 residues. After removal of 4 bases from V and 1 base from J, the junction contained 11 bases not matched to a gene. Germline V gene lookup returns CDR1 SEHNR and CDR2 FQNEAQ (reference sequence). The rearrangement uses TRBV7-9 and TRBJ2-3; TRBD2 matches 13 bases. The sample taken for sequencing was PBMCs or a T cell subset sorted from them (not recorded which). The TCR was taken from an adult woman who had mild COVID-19 (a few samples of this study predate the infection). Cell type and time point are not known. DNA for the CDR3: TGTGCCAGCAGCTCGTCCCTCGGACTAGCGGGGGCCCGCACAGATACGCAGTATTTT. As protein: CASSSSLGLAGARTDTQYF. Variable domain in full (rest from reference TRBV7-9 and TRBJ2-3): DTGVSQNPRHKITKRGQNVTFRCDPISEHNRLYWYRQTLGQGPEFLTYFQNEAQLEKSRLLSDRFSAERPKGSFSTLEIQRTEQGDSAMYLCASSSSLGLAGARTDTQYFGPGTRLTVL.